A single T cell receptor (beta chain) is shown here with its context. Terminally differentiated effector memory CD45RA+ cells were excluded by CCR7 positive selection of CD45RO-negative cells. Assay: immunoSEQ multiplex PCR; the TCRdb copy retains only in-frame clones and omits some. The sample lists about 2 million clones, about 95% occurring once. This sample stems from a study of shared clonotypes between healthy human individuals. J gave up 5 bases and V 2 bases, and 5 bases lay outside the gene matches. The CDR3 sequence is 16 residues long. CDR1 and CDR2 from the germline V gene are SGHDN and FVKESK.

This chain connects TRBV14 to TRBJ2-3, with 12 positions matching TRBD1. The clonotype was recovered from a man between 18 and 35 years old in good health. What was sequenced was naive CD8+ T cells sorted from blood. CDR3 coding DNA: TGTGCCAGCAGCCAATTGGGACAGGGGGCAGGAGATACGCAGTATTTT. Translated, it gives CASSQLGQGAGDTQYF. Full variable domain (rest looked up from reference TRBV14 and TRBJ2-3): EAGVTQFPSHSVIEKGQTVTLRCDPISGHDNLYWYRRVMGKEIKFLLHFVKESKQDESGMPNNRFLAERTGGTYSTLKVQPAELEDSGVYFCASSQLGQGAGDTQYFGPGTRLTVL.